Listed here are 28 T cell receptor beta chains from one sample, sequenced in a study of beta chain features in type 1 diabetes. Reverse transcription of all isolated RNA meant that expressed TCRB transcripts were sequenced. Profiling relied on immunoSEQ multiplex PCR, and the TCRdb table lists in-frame clones only, not all of them. The data hold 400,000 to 450,000 clones, with 11% to 15% observed a single time. The specimen sequenced was naive CD4+ T cells from blood. The source is a man aged 25-45 years in good health.

V usage is TRBV20-1 and J usage is TRBJ1-1; D is uncertain. V was cut by 7 bases and J by 0 bases, with 6 bases left in between. This CDR3 has 11 amino acids. Germline CDR1 and CDR2: DFQATT and SNEGSKA (reference sequence). CDR3 in amino acids: CSGALNTEAFF. For the CDR3, the DNA is TGCAGTGGGGCTTTGAACACTGAAGCTTTCTTT.

The chain recombines TRBV6-5 with TRBJ2-5, with TRBD2 as a possible D gene (6 bases). CDR1 and CDR2 (germline): MNHEY, SVGAGI. CDR3 length: 14 residues. Between the trimmed V and J ends, which lost 6 bases and 5 bases, there was a span of 16 bases. CDR3 in DNA: TGTGCCAGCAGCCAAGGAGGGAACAGGGAGACCCAGTACTTC. Translation gives CASSQGGNRETQYF.

This clone was recorded a few times. CDR3 DNA sequence: TGTGCCAGCAGCGCTAGCGGGGGGGCCTTAGGAGACGAGCAGTACTTC. Translated: CASSASGGALGDEQYF. This chain uses TRBV7-2 with TRBJ2-7; 12 bases are a match to TRBD2. The V gene end was trimmed by 5 bases and the J gene end by 5 bases; junction bases not matched to a gene: 10. Germline V gene sequence: CDR1 SGHTA, CDR2 FQGNSA. CDR3 length: 16 amino acids.

This clone occurred a few times. V gene TRBV7-7 combines with J gene TRBJ2-3; a weak D match, TRBD1 (6 bases). This CDR3 comprises 15 residues. V lost 5 bases and J 2 bases, leaving 14 bases between the germline ends. The germline gives CDR1 SSHAT, CDR2 FNYEAQ (reference sequence). CDR3 in DNA: TGTGCCAGCAGCCCGGACAGACATCTCACAGATACGCAGTATTTT. It is translated as CASSPDRHLTDTQYF.

This clone was counted only a few times. CDR3 in amino acids: CAWRDSGRAQFF. The CDR3 region has the DNA TGTGCCTGGAGAGATAGCGGGAGGGCGCAGTTCTTC. The V gene is TRBV30, the J gene TRBJ2-1; 11 bases fit TRBD2. CDR3 length equals 12 residues. CDR1 and CDR2 (germline): GTSNPN, SVGIG (reference sequence). The V and J ends lost 3 bases and 12 bases, in that order; junction bases with no gene match: 4.

This chain links TRBV20-1 with TRBJ2-2; D remains ambiguous. V shed 3 bases and J shed 6 bases, with 5 bases lying between them. The CDR3 consists of 11 residues. Germline loops: CDR1 DFQATT, CDR2 SNEGSKA (reference sequence). CDR3: CSASFSGELFF. The CDR3 DNA follows: TGCAGTGCTAGTTTTTCCGGGGAGCTGTTTTTT.

This clone has just a few counts. The chain uses TRBV29-1 and TRBJ2-5; D is unclear. The CDR3 contains 14 residues. Germline V gives CDR1 SQVTM, CDR2 ANQGSEA. Trimming shortened V by 3 bases and J by 1 base, and 12 bases separated the two germline ends. The CDR3: CSVDLVGSQETQYF. The CDR3 DNA is TGCAGCGTTGATTTAGTTGGCAGCCAAGAGACCCAGTACTTC.

The rearrangement links TRBV18 to TRBJ2-1; TRBD2 matches 12 bases. V was clipped by 3 bases and J by 7 bases; unmatched bases: 7. Germline CDR1 is KGHSH and CDR2 is LQKENI. This CDR3 spans 16 amino acids. CDR3 sequence (DNA): TGTGCCAGCTCACCTTATCGGACTAGCGGGACTAATGAGCAGTTCTTC. This translates into CASSPYRTSGTNEQFF.

In its sample, this clone was seen a few times. The V and J genes are TRBV29-1 and TRBJ2-7; TRBD1 aligns across 7 bases. In germline, CDR1 is SQVTM, CDR2 ANQGSEA. The CDR3 extends over 14 amino acids. V lost 1 base and J lost 5; bases outside the gene matches: 8. The CDR3 nucleotides are TGCAGCGTTGAAGCAACAGGGGTCGCGAACGAGCAGTACTTC. Amino acid sequence: CSVEATGVANEQYF.

The chain recombines TRBV7-2 with TRBJ2-7; 7 bases align to TRBD2. Trimming at V came to 0 bases and at J to 2 bases, leaving 7 bases not matched to a gene. CDR1 is SGHTA and CDR2 is FQGNSA in the germline V gene. This CDR3 contains 16 residues. The CDR3 here is CASSLAGASGPYEQYF. The CDR3, as DNA: TGTGCCAGCAGCTTAGCAGGGGCTAGCGGACCCTACGAGCAGTACTTC. The full variable domain, its missing parts supplied by reference TRBV7-2 and TRBJ2-7, is GAGVSQSPSNKVTEKGKDVELRCDPISGHTALYWYRQSLGQGLEFLIYFQGNSAPDKSGLPSDRFSAERTGGSVSTLTIQRTQQEDSAVYLCASSLAGASGPYEQYFGPGTRLTVT.

This clone has more than one count but fewer than ten. V usage is TRBV19 and J usage is TRBJ1-4; D gene unclear. From germline, CDR1 is LNHDA and CDR2 SQIVND (reference sequence). The ends were cut back, 1 base at V and 0 bases at J, with 3 bases in the middle. The CDR3 sequence is 14 residues long. The CDR3 region has the DNA TGTGCCAGTAGTATAGTTGCAACTAATGAAAAACTGTTTTTT. This translates into CASSIVATNEKLFF. Full variable domain (outside the CDR3, taken from reference TRBV19 and TRBJ1-4): DGGITQSPKYLFRKEGQNVTLSCEQNLNHDAMYWYRQDPGQGLRLIYYSQIVNDFQKGDIAEGYSVSREKKESFPLTVTSAQKNPTAFYLCASSIVATNEKLFFGSGTQLSVL.

This clone was seen more than once but under ten times. This sequence joins TRBV14 and TRBJ2-7, with D unclear. Germline CDR1 and CDR2: SGHDN and FVKESK. V lost 1 base and J lost 3, with 7 bases in between. The CDR3 is 13 amino acids. DNA for the CDR3: TGTGCCAGCAGCCAAGTGGACGGCTACGAGCAGTACGTC. It encodes CASSQVDGYEQYV.

This chain uses TRBV5-4 with TRBJ2-3; D is possibly TRBD1 (5 bases). The germline V gene has CDR1 SGHNT and CDR2 YYREEE (reference sequence). This CDR3 region has 14 residues. V was clipped by 6 bases and J by 5 bases, with 16 bases between them. The CDR3: CASTQGGNGDTQYF. In nucleotides, the CDR3 is TGTGCCAGCACCCAGGGCGGTAATGGAGATACGCAGTATTTT. Full variable domain (rest looked up from reference TRBV5-4 and TRBJ2-3): ETGVTQSPTHLIKTRGQQVTLRCSSQSGHNTVSWYQQALGQGPQFIFQYYREEENGRGNFPPRFSGLQFPNYSSELNVNALELDDSALYLCASTQGGNGDTQYFGPGTRLTVL.

This clone was counted between two and nine times. J is TRBJ2-1 and V is TRBV18, with 7 bases identical to TRBD1. This CDR3 is built from 13 residues. V trimming: 5 bases; J trimming: 8 bases; junction bases outside the gene matches: 6. The germline gives CDR1 KGHSH, CDR2 LQKENI. In DNA form, the CDR3 reads TGTGCCAGCTCAAGAAAACAGGGGCATGAGCAGTTCTTC. Translation gives CASSRKQGHEQFF.

This clone was seen only a few times. A much larger clone lies a single base off, so this may be a read error. J is TRBJ2-1 and V is TRBV5-6; D gene uncertain. Germline CDR1 and CDR2: SGHDT and YYEEEE. V lost 4 bases and J 2 bases, leaving 1 base between the germline ends. This CDR3 is 11 amino acids long. The CDR3 protein is CASSAYNEQFF. DNA for the CDR3: TGTGCCAGCAGCGCCTACAATGAGCAGTTCTTC.

The rearrangement joins TRBV4-1 to TRBJ2-1, with 7 bases matching TRBD2. Germline CDR1 MGHRA, CDR2 YSYEKL. The V and J ends lost 0 bases and 9 bases, in that order; junction bases with no gene match: 8. The CDR3 is made up of 15 amino acids. The chain's CDR3 is CASSQEVAGRSEQFF. The CDR3 bases are TGCGCCAGCAGCCAAGAGGTAGCGGGCCGGAGTGAGCAGTTCTTC.

The sample holds a few counts of this clone. V and J are TRBV7-3 and TRBJ2-1, with TRBD2 matching 12 bases. V lost 0 bases and J lost 6; bases outside the gene matches: 3. The CDR3 has 16 residues. Germline CDR1 and CDR2: SGHTA and FQGTGA. CDR3 sequence reads: CASSLTRLAGVNEQFF. DNA of the CDR3: TGTGCCAGCAGCTTAACTAGACTAGCGGGAGTCAATGAGCAGTTCTTC.

This clone was observed a handful of times. J is TRBJ1-1 and V is TRBV29-1; perhaps TRBD1 as D (5 bases). CDR1 SQVTM and CDR2 ANQGSEA come from the germline V gene. V lost 6 bases and J 0 bases, leaving 14 bases between the germline ends. This CDR3 is 14 amino acids long. The CDR3 here is CSVWGVTMNTEAFF. DNA for the CDR3: TGCAGCGTCTGGGGCGTTACCATGAACACTGAAGCTTTCTTT.

The rearrangement uses TRBV7-9 and TRBJ1-1; the D is unclear. Trimming took 5 bases from V and 5 from J, leaving 12 bases between them. This CDR3 is built from 13 residues. The V gene's germline CDR1 is SEHNR and CDR2 FQNEAQ (reference sequence). Here the CDR3 reads CASSRPARTEAFF. CDR3 nucleotide sequence: TGTGCCAGCAGCCGCCCAGCGAGGACTGAAGCTTTCTTT. Based on the CDR3 plus reference TRBV7-9 and TRBJ1-1, the full variable domain is DTGVSQNPRHKITKRGQNVTFRCDPISEHNRLYWYRQTLGQGPEFLTYFQNEAQLEKSRLLSDRFSAERPKGSFSTLEIQRTEQGDSAMYLCASSRPARTEAFFGQGTRLTVV.

V and J are TRBV29-1 and TRBJ1-1; D perhaps matches TRBD1 (6 bases). Germline values: CDR1 SQVTM, CDR2 ANQGSEA. This CDR3 has 13 amino acids. Deletions cut 4 bases from V and 5 bases from J, with 14 bases between. The CDR3 DNA sequence: TGCAGCGTTGGGTCAGGGGTAGGGACTGAAGCTTTCTTT. Protein sequence: CSVGSGVGTEAFF.

This clone was counted only a few times. The rearrangement joins TRBV5-4 to TRBJ2-1; the match to TRBD1 covers 10 bases. The germline gives CDR1 SGHNT, CDR2 YYREEE (reference sequence). The J segment lost 0 bases and the V segment lost 4 bases, leaving 7 bases of the junction unmatched. The CDR3 is 17 amino acids. The CDR3 here is CASSAPTGGPSYNEQFF. In DNA, the CDR3 is TGTGCCAGCAGCGCCCCGACAGGGGGCCCCTCCTACAATGAGCAGTTCTTC.

This clone was counted between two and nine times. The chain employs TRBV18 and TRBJ2-7, with D maybe TRBD2 (7 bases). The V end lost 3 bases, the J end lost 6 bases, and 15 bases lay between the germline ends. Germline values: CDR1 KGHSH, CDR2 LQKENI. The CDR3 is 14 residues long. CDR3 in DNA: TGTGCCAGCTCACCGGACAAGGGAGGGGGCGAGCAGTACGTC. This codes for CASSPDKGGGEQYV.

This clone was picked up a small number of times. V usage is TRBV4-3 and J usage is TRBJ1-1; the D is unclear. The CDR3 extends over 13 amino acids. With 1 base removed from V and 1 base from J, the gap between germline ends came to 4 bases. Germline V gene sequence: CDR1 LGHNA, CDR2 YSLEER. Written as DNA, the CDR3 is TGCGCCAGCAGCCAAGTGGCGAACACTGAAGCTTTCTTT. It encodes CASSQVANTEAFF.

This clone was observed a handful of times. CDR3 nucleotides: TGTGCCAGCAGCCGGGCGGAGACCCAGTACTTC. Translation gives CASSRAETQYF. V and J are TRBV25-1 and TRBJ2-5; D is uncertain. Germline lookup yields CDR1 MGHDK and CDR2 SYGVNS. Trimming took 6 bases from V and 5 from J, leaving 7 bases between them. The CDR3 has 11 residues.

This clone occurred a few times. The chain recombines TRBV5-1 with TRBJ2-5; D is perhaps TRBD1 (6 bases). V was pared by 2 bases and J by 1 base, with 9 bases between. Germline V gene sequence: CDR1 SGHRS, CDR2 YFSETQ. The length of the CDR3 is 14 residues. For the CDR3, the DNA is TGCGCCAGCAGCTTAGGACAGATCCAAGAGACCCAGTACTTC. Protein: CASSLGQIQETQYF.

V gene TRBV20-1 combines with J gene TRBJ2-1; TRBD1 might be the D (6 bases). Looked up from germline, CDR1 is DFQATT and CDR2 is SNEGSKA (reference sequence). The CDR3 is 11 amino acids. Trimming took 4 bases from V and 9 from J, leaving 10 bases between them. CDR3 loop: CSANTGREQFF. CDR3 DNA: TGCAGTGCTAATACAGGGCGTGAGCAGTTCTTC.

CDR3 in DNA: TGTGCCAGCTCACCTAGGGCGGGCCCGCGCGAGCAGTACGTC. Amino acid sequence: CASSPRAGPREQYV. J is TRBJ2-7 and V is TRBV18; TRBD2 is a possible D gene (5 bases). In germline, CDR1 is KGHSH, CDR2 LQKENI. This CDR3 is built from 14 residues. V was clipped by 3 bases and J by 6 bases, with 15 bases between them.

This clone appeared a few times. This rearrangement joins TRBV18 to TRBJ1-4; D is perhaps TRBD1 (6 bases). Germline CDR1 is KGHSH and CDR2 is LQKENI. Trimming shortened V by 5 bases and J by 3 bases, and 13 bases separated the two germline ends. CDR3 length: 15 amino acids. The CDR3 DNA is TGTGCCAGCTCAAACAGGGTTGACGCTAATGAAAAACTGTTTTTT. Amino acids: CASSNRVDANEKLFF.